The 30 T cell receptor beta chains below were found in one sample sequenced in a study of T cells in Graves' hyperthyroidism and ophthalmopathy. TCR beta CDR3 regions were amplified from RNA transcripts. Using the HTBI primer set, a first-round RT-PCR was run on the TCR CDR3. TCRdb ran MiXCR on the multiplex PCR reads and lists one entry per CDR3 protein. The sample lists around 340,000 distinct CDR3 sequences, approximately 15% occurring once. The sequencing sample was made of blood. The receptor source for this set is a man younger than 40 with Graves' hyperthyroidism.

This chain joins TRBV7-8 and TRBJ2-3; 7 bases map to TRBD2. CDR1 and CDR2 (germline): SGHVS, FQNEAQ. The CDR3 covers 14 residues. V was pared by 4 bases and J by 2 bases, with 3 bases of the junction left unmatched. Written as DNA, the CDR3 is TGTGCCAGCAGCTCAGCGGGAAACACAGATACGCAGTATTTT. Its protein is CASSSAGNTDTQYF.

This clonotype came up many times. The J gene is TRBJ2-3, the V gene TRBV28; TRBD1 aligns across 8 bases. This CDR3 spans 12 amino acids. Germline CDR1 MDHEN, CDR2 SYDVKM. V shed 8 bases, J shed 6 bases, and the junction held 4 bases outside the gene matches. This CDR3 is CASGQGTDTQYF. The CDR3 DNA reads TGTGCCAGCGGACAGGGTACCGATACGCAGTATTTT.

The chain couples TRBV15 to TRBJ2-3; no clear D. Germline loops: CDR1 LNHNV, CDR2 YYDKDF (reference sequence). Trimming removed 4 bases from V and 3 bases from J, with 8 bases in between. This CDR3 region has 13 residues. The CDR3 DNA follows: TGTGCCACCAGCATTGGTTATACAGATACGCAGTATTTT. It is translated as CATSIGYTDTQYF.

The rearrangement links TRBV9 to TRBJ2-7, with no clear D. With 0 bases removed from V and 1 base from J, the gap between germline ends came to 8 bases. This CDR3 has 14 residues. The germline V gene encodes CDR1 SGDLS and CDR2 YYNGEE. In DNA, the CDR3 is TGTGCCAGCAGCGTAGTGTCCACTTCCTACGAGCAGTACTTC. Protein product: CASSVVSTSYEQYF.

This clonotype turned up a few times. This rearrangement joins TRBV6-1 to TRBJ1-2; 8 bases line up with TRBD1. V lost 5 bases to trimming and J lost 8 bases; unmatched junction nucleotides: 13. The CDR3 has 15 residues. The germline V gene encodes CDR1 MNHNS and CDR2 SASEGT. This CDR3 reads CASSPAGQGGYGYTF. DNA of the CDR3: TGTGCCAGCAGTCCCGCCGGACAGGGAGGTTACGGCTACACCTTC.

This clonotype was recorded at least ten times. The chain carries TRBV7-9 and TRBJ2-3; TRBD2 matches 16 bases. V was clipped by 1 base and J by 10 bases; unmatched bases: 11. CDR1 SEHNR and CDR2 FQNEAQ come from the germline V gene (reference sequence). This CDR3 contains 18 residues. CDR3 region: CASSLEGLAGGPWMAQYF. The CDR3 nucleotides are TGTGCCAGCAGCTTAGAGGGACTAGCGGGAGGGCCCTGGATGGCGCAGTATTTT.

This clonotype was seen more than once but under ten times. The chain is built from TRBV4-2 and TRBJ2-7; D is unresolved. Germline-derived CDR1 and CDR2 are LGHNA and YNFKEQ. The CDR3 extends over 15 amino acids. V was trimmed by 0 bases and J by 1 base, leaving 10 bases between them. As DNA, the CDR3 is TGTGCCAGCAGCCAAGAGGCAGGACCGTCCTACGAGCAGTACTTC. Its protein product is CASSQEAGPSYEQYF.

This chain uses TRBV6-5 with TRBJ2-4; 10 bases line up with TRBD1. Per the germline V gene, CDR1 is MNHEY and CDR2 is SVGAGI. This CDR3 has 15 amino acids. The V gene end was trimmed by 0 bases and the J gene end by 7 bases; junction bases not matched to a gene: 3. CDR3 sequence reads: CASSYSRQGANIQYF. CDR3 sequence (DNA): TGTGCCAGCAGTTACTCGAGACAGGGGGCCAACATTCAGTACTTC.

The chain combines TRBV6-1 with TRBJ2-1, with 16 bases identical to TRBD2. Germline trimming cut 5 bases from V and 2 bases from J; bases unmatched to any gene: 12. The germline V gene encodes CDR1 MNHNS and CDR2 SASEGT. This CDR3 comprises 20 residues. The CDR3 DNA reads TGTGCCAGCAGTCCTCTCGGGACTAGCGGGAGGGTTCGTCCCTACAATGAGCAGTTCTTC. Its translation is CASSPLGTSGRVRPYNEQFF.

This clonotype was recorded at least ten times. CDR3 in amino acids: CASSPPSQISYNEQFF. The CDR3 coding sequence is TGTGCCAGCTCACCACCCTCTCAAATATCCTACAATGAGCAGTTCTTC. V usage is TRBV18 and J usage is TRBJ2-1; D unclear. Germline V CDR1 and CDR2: KGHSH, LQKENI. This CDR3 comprises 16 residues. Trimming shortened V by 0 bases and J by 1 base, and 10 bases separated the two germline ends.

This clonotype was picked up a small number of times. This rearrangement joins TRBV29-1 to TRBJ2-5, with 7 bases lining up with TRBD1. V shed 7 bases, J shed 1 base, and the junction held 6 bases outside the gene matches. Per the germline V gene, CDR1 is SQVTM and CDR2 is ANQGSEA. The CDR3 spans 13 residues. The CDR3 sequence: CSAAGGLQETQYF. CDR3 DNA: TGCAGCGCCGCAGGGGGTCTCCAAGAGACCCAGTACTTC.

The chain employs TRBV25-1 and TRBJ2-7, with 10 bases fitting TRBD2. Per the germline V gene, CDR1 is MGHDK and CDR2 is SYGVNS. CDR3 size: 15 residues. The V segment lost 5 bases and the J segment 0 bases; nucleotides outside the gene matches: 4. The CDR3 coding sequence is TGTGCCAGCAGTCCGTGGACTAGCGGCTCCTACGAGCAGTACTTC. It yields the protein CASSPWTSGSYEQYF.

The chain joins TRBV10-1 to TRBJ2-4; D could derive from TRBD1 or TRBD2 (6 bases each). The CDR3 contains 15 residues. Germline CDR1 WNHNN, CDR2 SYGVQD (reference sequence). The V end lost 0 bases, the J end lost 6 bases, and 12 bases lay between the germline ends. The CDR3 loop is CASSESGGGGNIQYF. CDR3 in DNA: TGCGCCAGCAGTGAGTCAGGGGGAGGTGGAAACATTCAGTACTTC.

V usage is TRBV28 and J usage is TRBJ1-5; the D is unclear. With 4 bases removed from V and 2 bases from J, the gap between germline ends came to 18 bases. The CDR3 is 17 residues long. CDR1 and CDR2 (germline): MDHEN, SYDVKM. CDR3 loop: CASSSWTADGGNQPQHF. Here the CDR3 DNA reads TGTGCCAGCAGTTCCTGGACTGCTGATGGGGGCAATCAGCCCCAGCATTTT.

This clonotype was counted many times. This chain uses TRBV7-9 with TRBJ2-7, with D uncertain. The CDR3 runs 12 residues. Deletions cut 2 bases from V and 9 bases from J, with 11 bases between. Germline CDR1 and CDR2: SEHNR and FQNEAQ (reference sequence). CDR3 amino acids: CASSLPLLGQYF. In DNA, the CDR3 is TGTGCCAGCAGCTTACCCCTCTTGGGGCAGTACTTC. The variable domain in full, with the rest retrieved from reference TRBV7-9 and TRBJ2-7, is DTGVSQNPRHKITKRGQNVTFRCDPISEHNRLYWYRQTLGQGPEFLTYFQNEAQLEKSRLLSDRFSAERPKGSFSTLEIQRTEQGDSAMYLCASSLPLLGQYFGPGTRLTVT.

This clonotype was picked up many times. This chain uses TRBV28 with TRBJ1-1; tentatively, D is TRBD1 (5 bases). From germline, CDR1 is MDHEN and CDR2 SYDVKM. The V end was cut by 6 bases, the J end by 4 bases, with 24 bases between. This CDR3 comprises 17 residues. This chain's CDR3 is CASSLMESRGVGTEAFF. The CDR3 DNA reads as TGTGCCAGCAGCCTTATGGAAAGCAGAGGGGTGGGCACTGAAGCTTTCTTT.

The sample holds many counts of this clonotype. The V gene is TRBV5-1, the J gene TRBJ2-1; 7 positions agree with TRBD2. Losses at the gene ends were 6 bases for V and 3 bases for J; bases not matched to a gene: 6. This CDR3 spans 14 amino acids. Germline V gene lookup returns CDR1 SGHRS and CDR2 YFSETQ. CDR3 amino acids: CASIGGSGYNEQFF. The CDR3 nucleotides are TGCGCCAGCATTGGCGGGAGCGGCTACAATGAGCAGTTCTTC.

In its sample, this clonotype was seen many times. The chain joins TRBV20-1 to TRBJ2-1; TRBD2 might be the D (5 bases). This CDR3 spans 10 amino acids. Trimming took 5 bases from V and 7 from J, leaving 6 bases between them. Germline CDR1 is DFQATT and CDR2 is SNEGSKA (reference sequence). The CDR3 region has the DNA TGCAGTGCTGTAGCGAATGAGCAGTTCTTC. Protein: CSAVANEQFF.

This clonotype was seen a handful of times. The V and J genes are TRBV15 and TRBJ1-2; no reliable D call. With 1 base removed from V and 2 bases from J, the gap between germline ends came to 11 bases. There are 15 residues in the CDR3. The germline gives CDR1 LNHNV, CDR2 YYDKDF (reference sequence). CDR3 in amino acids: CATSRGFEKNYGYTF. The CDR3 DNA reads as TGTGCCACCAGCAGAGGGTTCGAGAAAAACTATGGCTACACCTTC.

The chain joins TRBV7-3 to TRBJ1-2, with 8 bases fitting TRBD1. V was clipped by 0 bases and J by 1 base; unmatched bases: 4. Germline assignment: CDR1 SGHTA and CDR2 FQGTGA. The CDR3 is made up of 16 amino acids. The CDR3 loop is CASSLTGGQGNYGYTF. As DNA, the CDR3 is TGTGCCAGCAGCTTAACGGGCGGACAGGGTAACTATGGCTACACCTTC.

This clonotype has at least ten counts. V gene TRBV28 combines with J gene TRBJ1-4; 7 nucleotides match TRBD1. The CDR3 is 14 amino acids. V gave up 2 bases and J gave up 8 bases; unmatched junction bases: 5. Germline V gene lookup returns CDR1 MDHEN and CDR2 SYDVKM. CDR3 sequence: CASSLVGGGEKLFF. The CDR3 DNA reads TGTGCCAGCAGTTTAGTAGGGGGCGGCGAAAAACTGTTTTTT.

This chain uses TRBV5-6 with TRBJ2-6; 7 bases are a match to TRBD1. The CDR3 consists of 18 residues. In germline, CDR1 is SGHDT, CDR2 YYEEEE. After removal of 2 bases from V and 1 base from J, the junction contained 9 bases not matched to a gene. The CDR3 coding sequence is TGTGCCAGCAGCTTTGGGACAGCTGCCCAGTCTGGGGCCAACGTCCTGACTTTC. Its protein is CASSFGTAAQSGANVLTF.

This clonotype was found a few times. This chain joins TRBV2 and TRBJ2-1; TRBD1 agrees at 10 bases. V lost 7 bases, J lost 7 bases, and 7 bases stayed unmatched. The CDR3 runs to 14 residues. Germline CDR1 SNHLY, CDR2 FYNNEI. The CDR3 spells CASKTGGAGNEQFF. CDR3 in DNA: TGTGCCAGCAAGACAGGGGGCGCGGGAAATGAGCAGTTCTTC.

The CDR3 region has the DNA TGCAGCGTTGTCGGGGCTAAGACCTACGAGCAGTACTTC. Translating it yields CSVVGAKTYEQYF. The chain employs TRBV29-1 and TRBJ2-7; D possibly matches TRBD1 or TRBD2 (5 bases each). V was cut by 4 bases and J by 2 bases, with 12 bases left in between. The germline V gene has CDR1 SQVTM and CDR2 ANQGSEA. The CDR3 is made up of 13 amino acids.

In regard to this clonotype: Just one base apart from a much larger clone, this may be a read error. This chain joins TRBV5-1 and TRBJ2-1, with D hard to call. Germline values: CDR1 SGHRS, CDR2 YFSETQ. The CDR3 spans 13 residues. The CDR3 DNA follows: TGCGCCAGCAGCTTGCCCGAGTTGAATGATCAGTTCTTC. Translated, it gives CASSLPELNDQFF.

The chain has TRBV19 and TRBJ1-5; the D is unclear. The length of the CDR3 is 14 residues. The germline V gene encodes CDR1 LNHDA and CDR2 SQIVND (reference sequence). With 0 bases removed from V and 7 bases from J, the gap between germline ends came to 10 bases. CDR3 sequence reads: CASSIEEGMQPQHF. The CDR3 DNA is TGTGCCAGTAGTATAGAGGAGGGTATGCAGCCCCAGCATTTT. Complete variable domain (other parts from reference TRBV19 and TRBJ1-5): DGGITQSPKYLFRKEGQNVTLSCEQNLNHDAMYWYRQDPGQGLRLIYYSQIVNDFQKGDIAEGYSVSREKKESFPLTVTSAQKNPTAFYLCASSIEEGMQPQHFGDGTRLSIL.

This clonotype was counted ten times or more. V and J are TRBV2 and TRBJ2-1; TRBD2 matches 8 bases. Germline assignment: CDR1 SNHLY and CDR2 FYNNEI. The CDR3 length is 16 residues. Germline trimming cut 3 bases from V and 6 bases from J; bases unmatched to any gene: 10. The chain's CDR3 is CASSDIPAGVVNEQFF. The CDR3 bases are TGTGCCAGCAGTGATATTCCAGCGGGAGTTGTCAATGAGCAGTTCTTC. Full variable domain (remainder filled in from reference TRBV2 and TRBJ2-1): EPEVTQTPSHQVTQMGQEVILRCVPISNHLYFYWYRQILGQKVEFLVSFYNNEISEKSEIFDDQFSVERPDGSNFTLKIRSTKLEDSAMYFCASSDIPAGVVNEQFFGPGTRLTVL.

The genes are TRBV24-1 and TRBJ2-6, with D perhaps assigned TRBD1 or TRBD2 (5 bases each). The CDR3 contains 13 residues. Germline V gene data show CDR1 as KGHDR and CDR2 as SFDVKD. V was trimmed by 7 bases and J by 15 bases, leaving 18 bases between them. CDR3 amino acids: CATRSSGANALTF. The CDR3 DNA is TGTGCCACCAGGAGTTCCGGGGCCAATGCCCTGACTTTC.

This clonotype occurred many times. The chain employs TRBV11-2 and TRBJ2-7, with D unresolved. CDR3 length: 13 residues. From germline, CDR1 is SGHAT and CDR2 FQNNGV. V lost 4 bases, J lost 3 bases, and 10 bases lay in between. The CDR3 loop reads CASSSPESYEQYF. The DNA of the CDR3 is TGTGCCAGCAGCTCCCCGGAGAGCTACGAGCAGTACTTC.

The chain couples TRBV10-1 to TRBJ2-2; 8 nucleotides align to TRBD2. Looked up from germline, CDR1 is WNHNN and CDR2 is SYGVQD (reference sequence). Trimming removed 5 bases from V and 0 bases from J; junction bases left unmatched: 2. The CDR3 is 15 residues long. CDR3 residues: CASSLAGTNTGELFF. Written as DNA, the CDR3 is TGCGCCAGCAGTTTAGCGGGAACGAACACCGGGGAGCTGTTTTTT.